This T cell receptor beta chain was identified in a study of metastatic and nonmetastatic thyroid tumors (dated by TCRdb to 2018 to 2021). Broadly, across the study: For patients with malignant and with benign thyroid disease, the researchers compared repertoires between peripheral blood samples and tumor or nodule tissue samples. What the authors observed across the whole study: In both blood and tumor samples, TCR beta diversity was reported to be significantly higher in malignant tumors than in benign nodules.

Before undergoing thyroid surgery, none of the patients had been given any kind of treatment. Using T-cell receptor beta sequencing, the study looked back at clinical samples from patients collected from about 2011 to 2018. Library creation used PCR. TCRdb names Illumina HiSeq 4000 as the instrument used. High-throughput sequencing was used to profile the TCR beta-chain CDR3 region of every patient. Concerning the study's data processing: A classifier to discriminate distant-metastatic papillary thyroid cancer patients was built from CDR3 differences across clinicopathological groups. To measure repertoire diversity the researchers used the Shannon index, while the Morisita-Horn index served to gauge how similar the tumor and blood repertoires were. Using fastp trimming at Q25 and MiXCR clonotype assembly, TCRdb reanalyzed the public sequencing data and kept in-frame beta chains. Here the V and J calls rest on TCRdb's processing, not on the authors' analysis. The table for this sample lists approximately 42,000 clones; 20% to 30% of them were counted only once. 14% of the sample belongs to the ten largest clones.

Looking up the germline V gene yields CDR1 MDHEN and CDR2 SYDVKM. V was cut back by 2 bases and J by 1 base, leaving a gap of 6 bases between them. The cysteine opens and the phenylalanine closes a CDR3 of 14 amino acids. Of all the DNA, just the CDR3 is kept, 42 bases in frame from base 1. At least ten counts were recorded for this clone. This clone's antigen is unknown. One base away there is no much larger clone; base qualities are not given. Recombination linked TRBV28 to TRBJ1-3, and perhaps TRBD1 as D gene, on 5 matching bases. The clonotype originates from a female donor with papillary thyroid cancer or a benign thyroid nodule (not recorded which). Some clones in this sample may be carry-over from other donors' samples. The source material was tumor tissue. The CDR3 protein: CASSLRGSGNTIYF. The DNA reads TGTGCCAGCAGTTTACGGGGGTCTGGAAACACCATATATTTT.